This T cell receptor (beta chain) stems from a study of shared clonotypes between healthy human individuals (dated by TCRdb to the early 2020s). Notes on the research overall: A few men and a couple of women, aged 18 to 49 years, made up the cohort. The study deeply sequenced blood TCR repertoires of about 5 healthy adults to estimate repertoire size and the extent of clonotype sharing between individuals. Per donor, three plates each were used for CD4 naive and CD4 memory, two for CD8 naive, and one for CD8 memory. Different laboratories and diverse techniques were used to prepare libraries and sequence TCR repertoires, to increase sequencing depth and limit assay-specific biases. Each donor's leukapheresis produced roughly between about 0.9 and 9.5 billion PBMCs. Overall results and qualifications from the work: Higher generation probabilities were observed for clonotypes shared by all four sorted-subset donors than for non-shared clonotypes. Pairwise subsampling led to the expectation that sequencing depth would affect the degree of clonotype sharing among donors. Because the study included a small number of donors, the genetic and exposure-history diversity represented was limited. Incomplete sequencing was indicated by rarefaction of sorted-subset datasets, despite the large sequencing depth. About 5% of naive CD4, 3.5% of naive CD8, approximately 2% of memory CD4, and less than 0.45% of memory CD8 clonotypes were shared across a few donors. Only blood was sampled, and tissue TCR repertoires likely differ from those in blood. Larger estimated clonotype richness was generally found for naive subsets than for memory subsets.

Using the deep immunoSEQ assay, TCR CDR3 regions were amplified from genomic DNA by multiplex PCR. Extracted genomic DNA from each cell subset was spread evenly across all wells of several immunoSEQ 96-well plates, with each plate serving as a replicate. For sorted subsets, each replicate PCR was loaded with approximately 0.2 ug genomic DNA, equivalent to approximately 27,000 T cell genomes. Purified libraries were quantified with a Qubit 3.0 fluorometer, sized on a Bioanalyzer 2100, and re-quantified with the KAPA Library Quantification kit. Each immunoSEQ 96-well plate was sequenced on its own single-read 150-cycle Illumina NextSeq 550 flow cell. Turning to the authors' computational methods: Because only junctional sequences without quality scores were contained in the immunoSEQ output, filtering matching that applied to full-length reads could not be performed. To assign V/J genes and CDR3, sequences were annotated against IMGT germline references using PyIR, a Python wrapper for IgBLAST v1.9. Reads with weak V/J assignments (E-value above 1e-6), missing CDR3, stop codons, out-of-frame junctions, or ambiguous translated residues were removed. V3J clonotypes were defined by identical inferred V gene, J gene, and CDR3 amino acid sequence. To compute the percentage overlap between repertoires, the number of shared unique clonotypes was divided by the size of the smaller repertoire. Repertoire richness was assessed with RTK rarefaction, the Chao1 estimator, and Recon v2.1 estimates of unobserved clonotypes. Generation probabilities were computed with OLGA for all TCRbeta clonotypes obtained by the gDNA method from several donors. Sourced from immuneACCESS, this table was stored by TCRdb with only in-frame sequences that have V and J called. A share of the clones is absent; for the studies checked, an unresolved V gene accounts for under half, and the remainder has no known explanation. The V and J calls and the clone size are those of that table, but D and trimming were determined from the DNA. The sample yields under 2,000,000 clones; approximately 95% were counted once. The ten top clones hold 0.95% to 1.5% of the sample.

CD8 naive samples were obtained by positive selection for CCR7 among CD45RO-negative cells, yielding a CD45RA+CCR7+ population from which TemRA cells were excluded. The donors were healthy, HIV-negative adults with no recently reported acute infections or vaccinations. All donors were Caucasian adults living in Nashville, Tennessee, USA. After blood collection by leukapheresis, PBMCs were isolated using Ficoll-Histopaque density gradient centrifugation and then cryopreserved in the vapor phase of liquid nitrogen. Analytical flow cytometry was used to check the purity and quantity of each magnetically sorted T cell population. Genomic DNA was isolated from every sorted fraction and measured by UV absorbance on a Nanodrop 2000c. On this clone itself: This clone's antigen is unknown. Base-call qualities are not available, and no considerably larger clone is one nucleotide away. The sample has other DNA sequences that encode this CDR3 too.

The receptor comes from a man between 18 and 29 years old in good health. The sample consisted of naive CD8+ T cells sorted from blood. Read against the paper, the sample's cell subset or site label means: CD45RA+CCR7+.

The sequenced DNA: TGTGCCAGCAGCGCACTAGCGGGAGGCAGCACAGATACGCAGTATTTT. It codes for CASSALAGGSTDTQYF. Recombination linked TRBV9 to TRBJ2-3; 12 bases in between match TRBD2. CDR1 and CDR2 (SGDLS, YYNGEE) derive from the germline V gene. V and J are trimmed by 3 bases and 0 bases, and the gene matches miss 2 bases of the junction. Counted from cysteine to phenylalanine, this CDR3 has 16 amino acids. This entry keeps only the CDR3 DNA: 48 bases, framed from base 1.